The 14 T cell receptor beta chains listed next were all sequenced from one sample in a study of radiation and T cells in renal cell carcinoma. Specified time point: blood 4 weeks post-SBRT, at nephrectomy. Regarding treatment: 15 Gy SBRT to primary tumor, nephrectomy 4 weeks later. The table came from immunoSEQ multiplex PCR; TCRdb's copy has only in-frame clones and leaves some out. Of roughly 160,000 clones in the sample, 88% were seen once. The input for sequencing was blood, taken from a patient whose treatment included radiotherapy and nephrectomy. The receptors were gathered from a woman aged 45-65 years with renal cell carcinoma.

CDR3 sequence reads: CASSETWRSGYTF. The CDR3 DNA reads TGTGCCAGCAGTGAGACGTGGCGGTCGGGCTACACCTTC. V usage is TRBV6-1 and J usage is TRBJ1-2; no reliable D call. The germline CDR1 and CDR2 sequences are MNHNS and SASEGT. Deletions cut 3 bases from V and 8 bases from J, with 13 bases between. The length of the CDR3 is 13 residues.

The chain has TRBV15 and TRBJ2-3; no clear D. With 0 bases removed from V and 4 bases from J, the gap between germline ends came to 14 bases. The CDR3 is made up of 16 amino acids. Germline assignment: CDR1 LNHNV and CDR2 YYDKDF (reference sequence). The CDR3 coding sequence is TGTGCCACCAGCAGAGATCTAGTAGGGTATCCAGATACGCAGTATTTT. Translated, it gives CATSRDLVGYPDTQYF.

The chain has TRBV11-2 and TRBJ1-3; D gene ambiguous. The V and J ends lost 2 bases and 0 bases respectively, with 8 bases between them. Germline CDR1 reads SGHAT; CDR2 reads FQNNGV. This CDR3 comprises 15 residues. CDR3 protein: CASSLQEFSGNTIYF. The CDR3 DNA sequence: TGTGCCAGCAGCTTACAGGAATTCTCTGGAAACACCATATATTTT.

The chain employs TRBV30 and TRBJ2-3; TRBD2 aligns across 8 bases. The V and J ends lost 8 bases and 2 bases, in that order; junction bases with no gene match: 15. Per the germline V gene, CDR1 is GTSNPN and CDR2 is SVGIG (reference sequence). The CDR3 is made up of 16 amino acids. DNA of the CDR3: TGTGCCGGGACCGGGAGGGGAGGACTACCCACAGATACGCAGTATTTT. Translating gives CAGTGRGGLPTDTQYF.

The V and J genes are TRBV2 and TRBJ1-1; 10 bases are a match to TRBD1. The CDR3 is 14 amino acids. CDR1 is SNHLY and CDR2 is FYNNEI in the germline V gene. The V and J ends lost 6 bases and 4 bases, in that order; junction bases with no gene match: 5. DNA for the CDR3: TGTGCCAGCAGGAGACAGGGGGCCGGCACTGAAGCTTTCTTT. The encoded protein is CASRRQGAGTEAFF.

This sequence joins TRBV6-5 and TRBJ2-2; no reliable D call. Germline CDR1 is MNHEY and CDR2 is SVGAGI. The CDR3 is made up of 14 amino acids. The V end lost 7 bases, the J end lost 2 bases, and 11 bases lay between the germline ends. The CDR3 DNA follows: TGTGCCAGCAAGATACAGCTAAACACCGGGGAGCTGTTTTTT. Amino acids: CASKIQLNTGELFF.

This chain links TRBV2 with TRBJ2-2; D is perhaps TRBD2 (7 bases). The V gene lost 7 bases and the J gene lost 2 bases, with 20 bases spanning the gap. The CDR3 is 17 amino acids. The germline CDR1 and CDR2 sequences are SNHLY and FYNNEI. CDR3 protein: CASNRDTGGANTGELFF. CDR3 nucleotides: TGTGCCAGCAATCGGGACACGGGGGGTGCAAACACCGGGGAGCTGTTTTTT.

The rearrangement links TRBV7-2 to TRBJ1-2; D remains unclear. Germline V gene lookup returns CDR1 SGHTA and CDR2 FQGNSA. Trimming left V 7 bases short and J 0 bases short, with 15 bases between. This CDR3 is built from 15 residues. The chain's CDR3 is CASTHGQASNYGYTF. CDR3 coding DNA: TGTGCCAGCACCCACGGTCAGGCCTCTAACTATGGCTACACCTTC.

This chain links TRBV27 with TRBJ1-1; no clear D gene. Per the germline V gene, CDR1 is MNHEY and CDR2 is SMNVEV (reference sequence). Trimming removed 5 bases at V and 11 bases at J, with 15 bases between. The CDR3 loop spans 12 amino acids. The CDR3 DNA reads TGTGCCAGCAGTATGGCGAGCGGGAAGGCTTTCTTT. It specifies CASSMASGKAFF.

This clone has a handful of counts. The chain carries TRBV13 and TRBJ2-7; no clear D. The CDR3 runs to 13 residues. Looked up from germline, CDR1 is PRHDT and CDR2 is FYEKMQ (reference sequence). Deletions cut 1 base from V and 10 bases from J, with 14 bases between. CDR3 sequence (DNA): TGTGCCAGCAGCTTAGATGCCACACGACACCAGTACTTC. Translation: CASSLDATRHQYF.

This chain connects TRBV11-2 to TRBJ2-5; D assignment may be TRBD1 or TRBD2 (5 bases each). Germline loops: CDR1 SGHAT, CDR2 FQNNGV. V was cut by 5 bases and J by 5 bases, with 15 bases left in between. The CDR3 totals 14 residues. The CDR3 sequence: CASSPSRGAETQYF. The CDR3 nucleotides are TGTGCCAGCAGCCCCTCGCGAGGGGCGGAGACCCAGTACTTC.

The gene calls are TRBV14 and TRBJ1-6; D gene unclear. In germline, CDR1 is SGHDN, CDR2 FVKESK. The CDR3 consists of 13 residues. Trimming stripped 2 bases from V and 7 bases from J, with 6 bases between. CDR3 in amino acids: CASSQSWNSPLHF. Here the CDR3 DNA reads TGTGCCAGCAGCCAATCGTGGAATTCACCCCTCCACTTT.

On this clone itself: Other DNA sequences from this sample encode an identical CDR3 as well. This chain connects TRBV6-5 to TRBJ1-6; D may be TRBD1 (6 bases). Germline assignment: CDR1 MNHEY and CDR2 SVGAGI. This CDR3 is 14 amino acids long. Between the trimmed V and J ends, which lost 1 base and 7 bases, there was a span of 8 bases. This CDR3 reads CASSYLQGNSPLHF. The DNA of the CDR3 is TGTGCCAGCAGTTACTTGCAGGGGAATTCACCCCTCCACTTT.

V is TRBV5-1 and J is TRBJ2-7; 10 positions agree with TRBD1. CDR3 size: 15 residues. Germline V CDR1 and CDR2: SGHRS, YFSETQ. The trim removed 6 bases at V and 6 bases at J, leaving 12 bases unmatched. DNA for the CDR3: TGCGCCAGCACCTTACCGGGACAGGGGACGGGCGAGCAGTACTTC. It specifies CASTLPGQGTGEQYF.